This T cell receptor (beta chain) is drawn from a study of beta chain features in type 1 diabetes. As every portion of the isolated RNA was reverse transcribed, the sequencing read expressed TCRB transcripts. Only in-frame clones appear in the TCRdb table, and some are missing; sequencing was by immunoSEQ multiplex PCR. Among 300,000 to 350,000 clones listed, about 13% were seen once. V lost 4 bases to trimming and J lost 4 bases; unmatched junction nucleotides: 4. The CDR3 is 14 residues long. Germline loops: CDR1 SGHRS, CDR2 YFSETQ. Based on CD45RO/CCR7/CD25/CD127/CD95/CD27, CD4+ regulatory, stem cell-like memory, naive and central memory cells were sorted. Findings and caveats of the study: Researchers report that Type 1 diabetes patients had moderately but significantly shorter TCRB CDR3s across all four CD4+ subsets.

In the case of this clone: Its antigen remains unknown.

The gene calls are TRBV5-1 and TRBJ1-4; TRBD1 matches 7 bases. This TCR was recovered from a woman aged 18-35 years with type 1 diabetes. Sequencing input: naive CD4+ T cells from blood. The CDR3 spells CASSPGQINEKLFF. The CDR3 DNA reads as TGCGCCAGCAGCCCGGGACAGATTAATGAAAAACTGTTTTTT.